This T cell receptor beta chain is from a study of cytomegalovirus exposure and HLA in healthy donors. The trim removed 5 bases at V and 4 bases at J, leaving 11 bases unmatched. Germline CDR1 is SGHTA and CDR2 is FQGNSA. CDR3 length: 16 residues. Overall study findings and caveats: CMV serostatus stood as the only immune exposure information on hand. Testing in vitro showed a few CMV-associated chains specific for CMV antigens. About 87% or about 30% of the time was how often most TCR beta V segments were productive, according to an earlier analysis.

Researchers ran the PCR with 60 Vbeta and 13 Jbeta primers. TCRdb's table, derived via immunoSEQ multiplex PCR, lists solely in-frame clones and lacks some. The repertoire holds approximately 150,000 clones, with 75% to 80% as singletons. Turning to this clone: The antigen remains undetermined.

The sample was PBMCs. This clonotype was obtained from a male donor in good health and CMV-seronegative. The gene calls are TRBV7-2 and TRBJ2-3; 8 positions match TRBD1. The CDR3 DNA reads as TGTGCCAGCAGCGCGTATTCAGGGGGCGTTGCAGATACGCAGTATTTT. It translates to CASSAYSGGVADTQYF.